This TCR beta chain was profiled in a study of blood T cell repertoires in COVID-19. Overall study context: The United States, Italy and Spain supplied acute and convalescent COVID-19 samples. Sample material is recorded as cDNA or gDNA derived from T cells, B-cell-depleted T cells, or PBMCs.

Sequencing was performed with immunoSEQ multiplex PCR; in TCRdb, only in-frame clones are kept and a portion is missing. Among 120,000 or so clones listed, about four fifths were seen once. The V gene lost 1 base and the J gene lost 10 bases, with 11 bases spanning the gap. CDR1 and CDR2 from the germline V gene are LGHNA and YSLEER. The CDR3 has 14 residues. This receptor was taken from a man at least 80 years old with active or convalescent COVID-19. The rearrangement joins TRBV4-3 to TRBJ1-6; D is unresolved. The sample consisted of peripheral blood. CDR3 sequence: CASSQVGSGSPLHF. As DNA, the CDR3 is TGCGCCAGCAGCCAAGTGGGGTCGGGATCACCCCTCCACTTT.